This T cell receptor (beta chain) is from a study of T cell responses to AZD1222 COVID-19 vaccine. Study-wide background: Both about-4-week and about-12-week second-dose recipients were combined. Overall study results and limits: Donors skewed white British and female; clonal diversity was possibly underestimated. There were vaccine-associated CD4 TCRs across spike, dominant at 160-218 and 743-854.

Some clones are missing from TCRdb's copy, which holds only in-frame ones; the method was immunoSEQ multiplex PCR. The sample gives 110,000 or so clones, around 90% of which show up once; 5.4% is in the top ten. The germline gives CDR1 LNHDA, CDR2 SQIVND (reference sequence). The CDR3 is 11 residues long. V was pared by 7 bases and J by 4 bases, with 7 bases between. On this clone: Its antigen is still unknown.

This material consisted of peripheral blood, taken on day 0 of AZD1222 vaccination. This clonotype originated in an adult in good health. The chain couples TRBV19 to TRBJ1-2; D may be TRBD1 (5 bases). The CDR3 DNA follows: TGTGCCAGTACCGGGGGCTATGGCTACACCTTC. Amino acids: CASTGGYGYTF.